This T cell receptor beta chain is from a study of beta chain features in type 1 diabetes. The V gene lost 10 bases and the J gene lost 5 bases, with 22 bases spanning the gap. The germline gives CDR1 SGHRS, CDR2 YFSETQ. The CDR3 extends over 14 amino acids. Study results and limitations: Patients with Type 1 diabetes showed moderately but significantly shorter TCRB CDR3s in all four CD4+ subsets.

Remarks on this clone: The antigen is not known.

Since all of the isolated RNA was reverse transcribed, expressed TCRB transcripts were what got sequenced. Some clones are missing from TCRdb's copy, which holds only in-frame ones; the method was immunoSEQ multiplex PCR. Found here are about 660,000 clones, around 15% of them singletons; the top ten hold 0.035% to 0.045%. The sample consisted of naive CD4+ T cells from blood. The V call is TRBV5-1, the J call TRBJ2-7; a possible D gene is TRBD2 (6 bases). The TCR comes from a man aged 18 to 35 with type 1 diabetes. CDR3 amino acids: CASSPRARRDEQYF. CDR3 nucleotides: TGCGCCTCTTCCCCCCGGGCCCGGAGGGACGAGCAGTACTTC.